This T cell receptor (beta chain) comes out of a study of control samples from healthy donors and cancer patients. Assay used: immunoSEQ multiplex PCR; TCRdb lists only in-frame clones, some missing. The sample records about 120,000 clones, just under 95% being singletons. The CDR3 extends over 13 amino acids. The germline V gene has CDR1 MNHEY and CDR2 SMNVEV (reference sequence). V gave up 3 bases and J gave up 3 bases, with 8 bases separating them. The table lists this clone with a count of one. Sequenced material: blood. This chain joins TRBV27 and TRBJ1-2, with D perhaps matching TRBD1 (5 bases). The sequence derives from a man aged 25-40 years in good health. The CDR3 spells CASSLGVYYGYTF. CDR3 DNA: TGTGCCAGCAGTTTGGGGGTATACTATGGCTACACCTTC.